Shown below are 8 T cell receptor beta chains from a single sample sequenced in a study of cytomegalovirus exposure and HLA in healthy donors (dated by TCRdb to about 2017). Preparation of the library involved the immunoSEQ multiplex PCR assay. TCRdb's version of the immuneACCESS table is confined to in-frame rearrangements and falls short of the full clone set. An unresolved V gene accounts for under half of the shortfall where checked; the remainder is of unknown origin. Here the sample has some 260,000 clones; approximately 84% occur a single time. Of the sample, around 12% falls within the top ten clones. Sequenced sample: PBMCs. These receptors came from a man aged 18 to 30 in good health and CMV-seropositive.

This CDR3 is CASSRGNAGELFF. The CDR3 bases are TGTGCCAGCAGCCGGGGCAACGCCGGGGAGCTGTTTTTT. This rearrangement joins TRBV7-3 to TRBJ2-2, with D perhaps given as TRBD1 or TRBD2 (5 bases each). This CDR3 has 13 amino acids. V was trimmed by 5 bases and J by 6 bases, leaving 10 bases between them. The germline CDR1 and CDR2 sequences are SGHTA and FQGTGA.

This chain connects TRBV4-3 to TRBJ2-7, with D hard to call. Germline assignment: CDR1 LGHNA and CDR2 YSLEER. The CDR3 consists of 14 residues. Trimming took off 4 bases at V and 3 bases at J, with 13 bases between the two ends. The CDR3 DNA is TGCGCCAGCAGCCTTTACCAAGATCACTACGAGCAGTACTTC. Residues: CASSLYQDHYEQYF.

This clone has a handful of counts. The rearrangement joins TRBV5-1 to TRBJ1-2; D is possibly TRBD1 (5 bases). The germline V gene has CDR1 SGHRS and CDR2 YFSETQ. The CDR3 spans 14 residues. V was cut by 4 bases and J by 3 bases, with 13 bases left in between. This CDR3 reads CASSLTEKDYGYTF. CDR3 nucleotides: TGCGCCAGCAGCCTGACAGAGAAGGACTATGGCTACACCTTC.

The chain links TRBV6-1 to TRBJ2-1, with unresolved D. Germline lookup yields CDR1 MNHNS and CDR2 SASEGT. The CDR3 spans 11 residues. Trimming cost V 6 bases and J 10 bases, with 10 bases left between them. The DNA for the CDR3 is TGTGCCAGCAGGTTCACCGGGGAGCAGTTCTTC. As protein: CASRFTGEQFF.

The chain uses TRBV9 and TRBJ2-1; D call uncertain. The CDR3 is made up of 12 amino acids. The ends were cut back, 4 bases at V and 3 bases at J, with 5 bases in the middle. Looked up from germline, CDR1 is SGDLS and CDR2 is YYNGEE. The CDR3 reads CASSLVYNEQFF. CDR3 in DNA: TGTGCCAGCAGCCTAGTCTACAATGAGCAGTTCTTC.

CDR3 nucleotide sequence: TGTGCCAGCAGCTTAGGACAGGGGAGCCTCTATGGCTACACCTTC. Amino acid sequence: CASSLGQGSLYGYTF. V and J are TRBV7-2 and TRBJ1-2; 8 bases fit TRBD1. The germline V gene has CDR1 SGHTA and CDR2 FQGNSA. The junction had 5 bases not matched to a gene; V was cut back by 1 base and J by 4 bases. CDR3 length: 15 amino acids.

The CDR3 loop is CASSVQLVPGELFF. The CDR3 DNA is TGTGCCAGCAGCGTCCAACTAGTTCCCGGGGAGCTGTTTTTT. The chain uses TRBV7-2 and TRBJ2-2; perhaps TRBD2 as D (5 bases). The V end lost 5 bases, the J end lost 6 bases, and 13 bases lay between the germline ends. Per germline, CDR1 SGHTA and CDR2 FQGNSA. CDR3 length: 14 residues. Full variable domain (outside the CDR3, taken from reference TRBV7-2 and TRBJ2-2): GAGVSQSPSNKVTEKGKDVELRCDPISGHTALYWYRQSLGQGLEFLIYFQGNSAPDKSGLPSDRFSAERTGGSVSTLTIQRTQQEDSAVYLCASSVQLVPGELFFGEGSRLTVL.

Details on this clone: The same CDR3 is also encoded by other DNA sequences in this sample. This chain joins TRBV11-2 and TRBJ2-1; D is uncertain. The ends were cut back, 2 bases at V and 5 bases at J, with 10 bases in the middle. The germline V gene encodes CDR1 SGHAT and CDR2 FQNNGV. The CDR3 totals 14 residues. The CDR3 nucleotides read TGTGCCAGCAGCTTAAGGCGGACGGACAATGAGCAGTTCTTC. It yields the protein CASSLRRTDNEQFF.